The present T cell receptor beta chain was sequenced within a study of siplizumab effects on memory and regulatory T cells. V dropped 4 bases and J dropped 5 bases, with 12 bases sitting between them. This CDR3 comprises 13 residues. Germline lookup yields CDR1 SGHRS and CDR2 YFSETQ. The study's findings and limits: Both greater diversity than memory cells and a major contribution to the alloresponse seemed to characterize naive T cells. A small minority of alloreactive clones were mapped to unstimulated subsets.

Sequenced by immunoSEQ multiplex PCR; TCRdb stores in-frame clones only, minus some. The table lists some 65,000 clones, around nine tenths of them singletons. A remark on this clone: Its antigen is currently unknown.

This receptor was identified in a human donor in good health. The material sequenced was Tregs sorted from blood. The chain employs TRBV5-1 and TRBJ1-2; possible D gene TRBD1, 5 bases. DNA for the CDR3: TGCGCCAGCAGCCTGGAAGGGGAATATGGCTACACCTTC. It is translated as CASSLEGEYGYTF. The full variable domain, completed using reference TRBV5-1 and TRBJ1-2, is KAGVTQTPRYLIKTRGQQVTLSCSPISGHRSVSWYQQTPGQGLQFLFEYFSETQRNKGNFPGRFSGRQFSNSRSEMNVSTLELGDSALYLCASSLEGEYGYTFGSGTRLTVV.